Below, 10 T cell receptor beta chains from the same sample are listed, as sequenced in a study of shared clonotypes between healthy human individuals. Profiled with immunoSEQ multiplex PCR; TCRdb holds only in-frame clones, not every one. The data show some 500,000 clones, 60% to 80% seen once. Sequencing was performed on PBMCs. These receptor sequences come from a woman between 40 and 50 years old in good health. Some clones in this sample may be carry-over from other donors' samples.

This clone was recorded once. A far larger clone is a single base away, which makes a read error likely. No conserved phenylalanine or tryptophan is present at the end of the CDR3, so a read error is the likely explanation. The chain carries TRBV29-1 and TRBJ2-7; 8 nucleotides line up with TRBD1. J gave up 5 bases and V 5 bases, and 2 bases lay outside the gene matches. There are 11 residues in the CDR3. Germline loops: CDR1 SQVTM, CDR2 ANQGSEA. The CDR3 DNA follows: TGCAGCGTTATGACAGGGGACGAGCAGTACTCC. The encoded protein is CSVMTGDEQYS.

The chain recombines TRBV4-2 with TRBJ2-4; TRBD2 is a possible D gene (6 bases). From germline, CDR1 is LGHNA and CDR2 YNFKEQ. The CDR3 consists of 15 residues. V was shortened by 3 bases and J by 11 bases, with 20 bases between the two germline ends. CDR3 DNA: TGTGCCAGCAGCCAGATGCACGGGACTTGGGCCCTTCAGTACTTC. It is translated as CASSQMHGTWALQYF.

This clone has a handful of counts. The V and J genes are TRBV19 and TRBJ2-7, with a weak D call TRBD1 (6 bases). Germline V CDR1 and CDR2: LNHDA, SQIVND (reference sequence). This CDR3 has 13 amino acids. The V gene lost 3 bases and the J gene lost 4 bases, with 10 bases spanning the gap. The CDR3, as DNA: TGTGCCAGTAGTATTGACAGGACGTACGAGCAGTACTTC. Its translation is CASSIDRTYEQYF. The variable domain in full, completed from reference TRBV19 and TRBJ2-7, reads DGGITQSPKYLFRKEGQNVTLSCEQNLNHDAMYWYRQDPGQGLRLIYYSQIVNDFQKGDIAEGYSVSREKKESFPLTVTSAQKNPTAFYLCASSIDRTYEQYFGPGTRLTVT.

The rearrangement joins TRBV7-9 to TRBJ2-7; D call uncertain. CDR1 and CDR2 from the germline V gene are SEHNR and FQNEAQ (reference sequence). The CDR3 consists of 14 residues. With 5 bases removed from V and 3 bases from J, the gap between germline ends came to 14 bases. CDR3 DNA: TGTGCCAGCAGCCCCCGGGCTGCAGACTACGAGCAGTACTTC. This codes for CASSPRAADYEQYF.

The CDR3 here is CASSSGPGNVEQYF. DNA of the CDR3: TGTGCCAGCAGCTCCGGGCCAGGTAACGTCGAGCAGTACTTC. The chain is built from TRBV5-4 and TRBJ2-7; D call uncertain. The CDR3 totals 14 residues. The germline gives CDR1 SGHNT, CDR2 YYREEE (reference sequence). With 3 bases removed from V and 6 bases from J, the gap between germline ends came to 16 bases.

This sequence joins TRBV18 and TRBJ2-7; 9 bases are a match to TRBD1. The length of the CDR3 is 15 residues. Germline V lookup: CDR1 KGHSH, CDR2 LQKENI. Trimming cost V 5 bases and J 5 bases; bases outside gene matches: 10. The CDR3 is CASSVRQGDSDEQYF. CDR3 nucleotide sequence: TGTGCCAGCTCAGTACGACAGGGGGATTCGGACGAGCAGTACTTC.

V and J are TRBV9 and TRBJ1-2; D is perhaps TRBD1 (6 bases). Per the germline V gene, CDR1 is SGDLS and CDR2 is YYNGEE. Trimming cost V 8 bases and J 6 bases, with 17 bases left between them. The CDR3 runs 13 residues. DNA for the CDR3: TGTGCCAGAACATCGACAGGACTAGATGGCTACACCTTC. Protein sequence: CARTSTGLDGYTF.

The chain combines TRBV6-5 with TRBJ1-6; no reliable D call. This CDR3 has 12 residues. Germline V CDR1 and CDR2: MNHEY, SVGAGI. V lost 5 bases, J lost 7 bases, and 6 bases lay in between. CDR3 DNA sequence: TGTGCCAGCAGTAGGATAAATTCACCCCTCCACTTT. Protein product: CASSRINSPLHF.

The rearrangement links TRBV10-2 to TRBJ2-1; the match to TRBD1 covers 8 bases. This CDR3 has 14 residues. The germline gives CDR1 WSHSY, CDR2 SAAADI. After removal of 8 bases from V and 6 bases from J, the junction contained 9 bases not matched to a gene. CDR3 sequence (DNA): TGCGCCAGCTCAGGGGGCTTCGGTGGCAATGAGCAGTTCTTC. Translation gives CASSGGFGGNEQFF.

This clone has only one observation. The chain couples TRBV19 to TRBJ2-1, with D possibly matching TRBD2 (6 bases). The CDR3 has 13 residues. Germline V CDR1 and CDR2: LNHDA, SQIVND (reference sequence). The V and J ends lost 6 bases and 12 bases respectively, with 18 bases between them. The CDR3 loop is CASSPGGGVRQFF. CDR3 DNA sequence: TGTGCCAGTAGCCCCGGGGGAGGCGTGCGGCAGTTCTTC.